This T cell receptor (beta chain) was identified in a study of T cell responses to AZD1222 COVID-19 vaccine. For the study at large: Pooling of second doses given at about 4 or about 12 weeks was done. Findings and limits, study-wide: The donor group comprised mostly white British people and more females; the analysis possibly underestimated clonal diversity. Spike-wide vaccine-associated CD4 TCRs dominated at 160-218 and 743-854. Per reports, nearly half of all spike-specific TCRs target regions that are unmutated in variants.

Remarks on this clone: The target antigen is unknown.

Generated by immunoSEQ multiplex PCR, the TCRdb table keeps only in-frame clones and is missing some. Of 84,000 or so clones detected, around nine tenths appear once; the ten largest clones hold about 2.9%. Material: peripheral blood, obtained on day 0 of AZD1222 vaccination. The receptor was isolated from an adult in good health.

The CDR3 spells CASSYSAGTSPLHF. CDR3 nucleotides: TGTGCCAGCAGTTACTCGGCAGGGACCTCACCCCTCCACTTT. This chain links TRBV6-2 or TRBV6-3 with TRBJ1-6; TRBD1 is a possible D gene (5 bases). The CDR3 runs to 14 residues. In germline, CDR1 is MNHEY, CDR2 SVGEGT. Trimming shortened V by 0 bases and J by 10 bases, and 10 bases separated the two germline ends.